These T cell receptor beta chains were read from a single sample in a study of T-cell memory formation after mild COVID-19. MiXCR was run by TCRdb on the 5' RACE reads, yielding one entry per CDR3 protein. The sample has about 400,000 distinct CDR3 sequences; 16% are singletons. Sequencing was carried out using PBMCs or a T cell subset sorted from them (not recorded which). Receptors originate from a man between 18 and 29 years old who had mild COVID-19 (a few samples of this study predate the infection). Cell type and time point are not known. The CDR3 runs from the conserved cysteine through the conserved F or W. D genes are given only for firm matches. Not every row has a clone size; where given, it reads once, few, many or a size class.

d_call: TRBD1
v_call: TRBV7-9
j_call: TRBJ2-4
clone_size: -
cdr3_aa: CASSGTGVDKNIQYF
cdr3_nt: TGTGCCAGCAGCGGGACAGGGGTTGACAAAAACATTCAGTACTTC

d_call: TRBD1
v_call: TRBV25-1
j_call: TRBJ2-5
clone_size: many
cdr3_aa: CASSEYKGQGVRAQTQYF
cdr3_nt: TGTGCCAGCAGTGAATATAAGGGACAGGGGGTAAGGGCACAGACCCAGTACTTC

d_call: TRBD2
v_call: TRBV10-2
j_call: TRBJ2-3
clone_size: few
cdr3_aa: CASTRAGDTDTQYF
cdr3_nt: TGCGCCAGCACGAGAGCGGGGGACACAGATACGCAGTATTTT

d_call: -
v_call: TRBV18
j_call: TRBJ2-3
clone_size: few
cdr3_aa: CASSPPSSDTQYF
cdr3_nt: TGTGCCAGCTCACCACCAAGCAGTGATACGCAGTATTTT

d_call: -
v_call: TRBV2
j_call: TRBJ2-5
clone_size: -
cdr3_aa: CASTPEVEETQYF
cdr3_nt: TGTGCCAGCACCCCGGAGGTTGAAGAGACCCAGTACTTC

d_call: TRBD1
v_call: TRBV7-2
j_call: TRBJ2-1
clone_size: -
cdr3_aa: CATRQGAYNEQFF
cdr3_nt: TGTGCCACCCGGCAGGGGGCCTACAATGAGCAGTTCTTC

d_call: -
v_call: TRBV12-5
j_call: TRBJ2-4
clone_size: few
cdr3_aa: CASGTTGRIKNIQYF
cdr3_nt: TGTGCTAGTGGGACAACAGGACGGATAAAAAACATTCAGTACTTC

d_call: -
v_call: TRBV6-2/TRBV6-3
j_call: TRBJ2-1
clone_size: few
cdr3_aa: CASSYSKYNEQFF
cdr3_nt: TGTGCCAGCAGTTACTCAAAGTACAATGAGCAGTTCTTC

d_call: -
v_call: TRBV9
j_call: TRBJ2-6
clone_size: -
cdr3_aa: CASSVRTSGANVLTF
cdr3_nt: TGTGCCAGCAGCGTCAGGACTTCTGGGGCCAACGTCCTGACTTTC

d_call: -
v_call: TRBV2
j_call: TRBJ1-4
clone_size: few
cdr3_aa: CASSELRRPNEKLFF
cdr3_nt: TGTGCCAGCAGTGAACTACGGCGACCTAACGAAAAACTGTTTTTT

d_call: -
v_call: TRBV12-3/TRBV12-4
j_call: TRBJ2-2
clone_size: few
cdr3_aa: CASTPRGGETGELFF
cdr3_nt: TGTGCCAGCACGCCGCGAGGGGGGGAGACCGGGGAGCTGTTTTTT

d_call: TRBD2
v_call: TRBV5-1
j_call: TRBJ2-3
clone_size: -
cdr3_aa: CASRPSGNTQYF
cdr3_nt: TGCGCCAGCAGACCCAGCGGGAATACGCAGTATTTT

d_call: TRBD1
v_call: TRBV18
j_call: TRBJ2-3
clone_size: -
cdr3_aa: CASSPYGQGEDTQYF
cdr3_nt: TGTGCCAGCTCACCATACGGACAGGGGGAGGATACGCAGTATTTT

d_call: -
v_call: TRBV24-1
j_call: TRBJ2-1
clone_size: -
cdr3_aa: CATSDFYSYNEQFF
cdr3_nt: TGTGCCACCAGTGATTTTTACAGCTACAATGAGCAGTTCTTC

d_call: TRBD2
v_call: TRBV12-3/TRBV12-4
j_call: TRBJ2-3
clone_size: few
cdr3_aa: CASSHSGGSTDTQYF
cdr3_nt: TGTGCCAGCAGTCATAGCGGGGGTAGCACAGATACGCAGTATTTT

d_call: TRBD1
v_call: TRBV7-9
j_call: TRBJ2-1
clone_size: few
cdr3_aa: CASSPPGTEEFF
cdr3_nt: TGTGCCAGCAGCCCTCCCGGGACAGAGGAGTTCTTC

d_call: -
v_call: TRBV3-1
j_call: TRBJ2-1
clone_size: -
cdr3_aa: CASSQVFGTVKKLEQFF
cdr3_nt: TGTGCCAGCAGCCAAGTGTTTGGGACCGTCAAAAAGTTGGAGCAGTTCTTC

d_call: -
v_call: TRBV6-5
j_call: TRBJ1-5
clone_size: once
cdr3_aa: CASRRNSNQPQHF
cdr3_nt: TGTGCCAGCAGGAGGAATAGCAATCAGCCCCAGCATTTT

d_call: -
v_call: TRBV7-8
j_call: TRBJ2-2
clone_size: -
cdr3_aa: CASRPEWWRKNTGELFF
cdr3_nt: TGTGCCAGCAGACCCGAGTGGTGGCGGAAGAACACCGGGGAGCTGTTTTTT

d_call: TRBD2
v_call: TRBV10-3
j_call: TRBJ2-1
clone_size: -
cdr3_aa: CAISEGLAGGNEQFF
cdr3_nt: TGTGCCATCAGTGAAGGTCTAGCGGGGGGCAATGAGCAGTTCTTC

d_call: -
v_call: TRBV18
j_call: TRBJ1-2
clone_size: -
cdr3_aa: CASSLNRGYAEYGYTF
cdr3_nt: TGTGCCAGCTCACTCAATAGGGGATATGCGGAATATGGCTACACCTTC

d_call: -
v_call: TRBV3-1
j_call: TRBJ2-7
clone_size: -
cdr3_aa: CASSQGPGYEQYF
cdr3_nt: TGTGCCAGCAGCCAAGGGCCGGGGTACGAGCAGTACTTC

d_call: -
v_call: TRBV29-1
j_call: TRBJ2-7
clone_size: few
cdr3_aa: CSVEDQALEQYF
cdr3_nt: TGCAGCGTTGAAGATCAAGCCTTAGAGCAGTACTTC

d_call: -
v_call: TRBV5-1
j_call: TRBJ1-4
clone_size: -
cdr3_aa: CASSSGAGAGPNEKLFF
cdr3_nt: TGCGCCAGCAGCTCGGGGGCCGGCGCGGGGCCGAATGAAAAACTGTTTTTT

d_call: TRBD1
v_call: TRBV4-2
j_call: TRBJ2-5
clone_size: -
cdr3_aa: CASSQGGTGAGETQYF
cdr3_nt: TGTGCCAGCAGCCAAGGAGGGACAGGCGCGGGGGAGACCCAGTACTTC

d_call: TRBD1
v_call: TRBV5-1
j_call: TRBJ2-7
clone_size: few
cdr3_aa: CASSPDITGGSYEQYF
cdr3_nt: TGCGCCAGCAGCCCAGACATAACAGGGGGCTCCTACGAGCAGTACTTC

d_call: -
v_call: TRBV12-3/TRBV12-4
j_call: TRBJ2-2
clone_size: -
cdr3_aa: CASSLILGAGELFF
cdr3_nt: TGTGCCAGCAGTTTAATATTGGGGGCCGGGGAGCTGTTTTTT

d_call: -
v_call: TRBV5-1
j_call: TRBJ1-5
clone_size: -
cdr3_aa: CASSSGTGQQPQHF
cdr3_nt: TGCGCCAGCAGCTCGGGGACGGGACAACAGCCCCAGCATTTT

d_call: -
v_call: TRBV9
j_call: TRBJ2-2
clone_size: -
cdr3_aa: CASSATQSTNTGELFF
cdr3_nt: TGTGCCAGCAGCGCTACACAGAGTACGAACACCGGGGAGCTGTTTTTT

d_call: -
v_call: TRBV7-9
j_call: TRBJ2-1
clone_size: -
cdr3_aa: CASSPAVRAGQFF
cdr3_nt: TGTGCCAGCAGCCCAGCGGTCAGGGCGGGGCAGTTCTTC

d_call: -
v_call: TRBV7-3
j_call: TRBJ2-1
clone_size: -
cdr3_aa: CASSFAGPYNEQFF
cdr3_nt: TGTGCCAGCAGCTTCGCGGGCCCCTACAATGAGCAGTTCTTC

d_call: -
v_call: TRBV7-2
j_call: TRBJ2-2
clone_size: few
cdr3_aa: CASELKNTGELFF
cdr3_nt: TGTGCCAGCGAACTTAAGAACACCGGGGAGCTGTTTTTT

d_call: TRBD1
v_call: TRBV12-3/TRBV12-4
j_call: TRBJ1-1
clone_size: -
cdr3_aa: CASSRTGAGRTEAFF
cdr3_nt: TGTGCCAGCAGCCGGACAGGGGCTGGGAGGACTGAAGCTTTCTTT

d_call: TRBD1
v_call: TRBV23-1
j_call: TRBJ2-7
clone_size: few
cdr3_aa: CATPPDRGLTYEQYF
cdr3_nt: TGCGCCACCCCACCCGACAGGGGGCTTACCTACGAGCAGTACTTC

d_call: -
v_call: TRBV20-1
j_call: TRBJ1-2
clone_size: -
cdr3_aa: CSARDRANYGYTF
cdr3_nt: TGCAGTGCTAGAGACAGGGCCAACTATGGCTACACCTTC

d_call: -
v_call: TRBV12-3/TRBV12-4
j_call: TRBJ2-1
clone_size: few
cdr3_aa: CATATTLNNEQFF
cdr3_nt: TGTGCCACGGCGACTACGTTAAACAATGAGCAGTTCTTC